These 3 T cell receptor beta chains came from one sample sequenced in a study of cytomegalovirus exposure and HLA in healthy donors. This PCR relied on a set of 60 Vbeta primers and 13 Jbeta primers. The protocol was immunoSEQ multiplex PCR, while the TCRdb copy is restricted to in-frame clones and leaves out a portion. The data show 100,000 to 150,000 clones, under 20% seen once. The sequencing sample was made of PBMCs. Source of these receptors: a female donor in good health and CMV-seropositive.

This clone has a handful of counts. V usage is TRBV27 and J usage is TRBJ2-7; D might be TRBD1 (5 bases). Per the germline V gene, CDR1 is MNHEY and CDR2 is SMNVEV (reference sequence). V dropped 6 bases and J dropped 5 bases, with 20 bases sitting between them. The CDR3 is made up of 15 amino acids. In DNA form, the CDR3 reads TGTGCCAGCAGCCCTTCAGGGCCGGCGTACCACGAGCAGTACTTC. This gives the protein CASSPSGPAYHEQYF.

The chain combines TRBV2 with TRBJ2-5; D gene ambiguous. The CDR3 is 15 residues long. The V gene lost 4 bases and the J gene lost 1 base, with 13 bases spanning the gap. Germline lookup yields CDR1 SNHLY and CDR2 FYNNEI. The CDR3 sequence: CASSVDARPQETQYF. CDR3 nucleotides: TGTGCCAGCAGTGTAGATGCCCGCCCCCAAGAGACCCAGTACTTC.

The chain has TRBV2 and TRBJ2-5; TRBD2 matches 11 bases. The J call is doubtful: the DNA matches TRBJ2-7 better. The CDR3 extends over 16 amino acids. Germline V gene data show CDR1 as SNHLY and CDR2 as FYNNEI. The CDR3 is CASSDVLAGGPYEQYF. The CDR3 DNA follows: TGTGCCAGCAGTGACGTTCTAGCGGGAGGACCCTACGAGCAGTACTTC.